These 5 T cell receptor beta chains were sequenced from one sample in a study of T-cell reconstitution after alpha-beta-depleted transplantation in children. A library of TCRbeta sequences, prepared with unique molecular identifiers, was generated. TCRdb independently ran MiXCR on the PCR reads; one entry per CDR3 protein. This table holds 450,000 to 600,000 distinct CDR3 sequences, about a sixth found once. The sequences come from PBMCs from the stem cell graft donor, collected from the stem cell graft. These receptors originate from a human donor who donated a stem cell graft to a child with acute lymphoblastic leukemia.

This clonotype showed up many times. This chain joins TRBV12-3 or TRBV12-4 and TRBJ1-3; D gene uncertain. This CDR3 has 14 amino acids. V was clipped by 6 bases and J by 3 bases, with 12 bases between them. In DNA form, the CDR3 reads TGTGCCAGCAGCTGGGGTCCGGGTGGAAACACCATATATTTT. Protein sequence: CASSWGPGGNTIYF.

This clonotype was seen a handful of times. The V and J genes are TRBV6-5 and TRBJ2-7; TRBD2 is a possible D gene (5 bases). In germline, CDR1 is MNHEY, CDR2 SVGAGI. Trimming shortened V by 4 bases and J by 3 bases, and 16 bases separated the two germline ends. The CDR3 has 15 amino acids. DNA of the CDR3: TGTGCCAGCAGTTCCGCGGGTTCAGCATACTACGAGCAGTACTTC. Translation: CASSSAGSAYYEQYF.

This chain links TRBV20-1 with TRBJ2-7; D is perhaps TRBD2 (5 bases). This CDR3 comprises 14 residues. Germline loops: CDR1 DFQATT, CDR2 SNEGSKA (reference sequence). With 3 bases removed from V and 3 bases from J, the gap between germline ends came to 15 bases. CDR3 nucleotides: TGCAGTGCTAGGGGTCAGGACTTTGTCTACGAGCAGTACTTC. Protein: CSARGQDFVYEQYF.

J is TRBJ2-5 and V is TRBV29-1; possible D gene TRBD1, 5 bases. CDR1 and CDR2 from the germline V gene are SQVTM and ANQGSEA. V was pared by 7 bases and J by 7 bases, with 16 bases between. The CDR3 is 12 amino acids. The CDR3 bases are TGCAGCGCTCGGGCTTATGGGGCGACCCAGTACTTC. Encoded protein: CSARAYGATQYF.

Ten or more counts support this clonotype. V gene TRBV3-1 combines with J gene TRBJ2-7, with TRBD2 matching 7 bases. Germline V gene data show CDR1 as LGHDT and CDR2 as YNNKEL (reference sequence). Trimming took 3 bases from V and 0 from J; bases not matched to a gene: 5. The CDR3 has 15 residues. This CDR3 reads CASSHTGGPSYEQYF. The CDR3 DNA follows: TGTGCCAGCAGCCATACGGGAGGCCCCTCCTACGAGCAGTACTTC.